This entry features one T cell receptor (beta chain) sequence. Its target is not known. At one of its ends the junction is not consistent with the germline gene, which may arise from a read error. The sample belongs to a study of T cells in Graves' hyperthyroidism and ophthalmopathy. General observations from the study: For ophthalmopathy, model prediction preceded onset by a median 6.5 months.

TCR beta CDR3 region amplification was performed from RNA transcripts. RT-PCR in the first round (using the HTBI primer set) targeted the TCR CDR3. One entry per CDR3 protein, called by TCRdb with MiXCR from the multiplex PCR reads. The data contain around 690,000 distinct CDR3 sequences, less than 25% of them singletons. There are 16 residues in the CDR3. Germline CDR1 SGHAT, CDR2 FQNNGV. The sequence was obtained from a man aged 25-40 years with Graves' ophthalmopathy. Sample: blood. V and J are TRBV11-2 and TRBJ2-3, with 8 bases fitting TRBD2. The CDR3, as DNA: TGCGCCAGCAGCCACCCCGGGAGGGAGCGTTCAGATACGCAGTATTTT. Translation gives CASSHPGRERSDTQYF.